This TCR beta chain was retrieved from a study of T cell repertoires in cytomegalovirus infection. Overall study: Public TCR beta signature analysis indicated the presence of both CMV infection and matching HLA type.

This clonotype was seen a handful of times. CDR3 length: 17 residues. J was trimmed by 4 bases and V by 0 bases; bases with no gene match: 6. CDR1 is PRHDT and CDR2 is FYEKMQ in the germline V gene (reference sequence). TCRdb re-called the reads with MiXCR, one entry per CDR3 protein. The table lists about 680,000 distinct CDR3 sequences, around 24% of them singletons. The receptor comes from a human donor in good health (CMV status not recorded). Some clones in this sample may be carry-over from other donors' samples. Sequencing input: CD8+ T cells from PBMCs. The chain uses TRBV13 and TRBJ1-6, with 7 bases that match TRBD1. The CDR3 loop reads CASSLGGGTAYNSPLHF. CDR3 sequence (DNA): TGTGCCAGCAGCTTAGGCGGCGGGACAGCGTATAATTCACCCCTCCACTTT.